This T cell receptor (beta chain) was sequenced in a study of blood T cell repertoires in COVID-19. Study in general: Collection of acute and convalescent COVID-19 samples took place in the United States, Italy and Spain. T cells, B-cell-depleted T cells, or PBMCs provided the cDNA or gDNA that served as material.

There are 14 residues in the CDR3. V was cut by 4 bases and J by 3 bases, with 10 bases left in between. CDR1 is SGHAT and CDR2 is FQNNGV in the germline V gene. How the authors handled the data: Researchers report that nucleated cell counts were estimated from reference gene primer amplification. Libraries were prepared by immunoSEQ multiplex PCR; TCRdb keeps only in-frame clonotypes and omits some of them. V and J calls and clone size are as listed in that table; D and trimming were resolved from the DNA. Of some 240,000 clones in the sample, 89% were seen once. The specimen sequenced was peripheral blood. The V call is TRBV11-2, the J call TRBJ2-1; no clear D gene. The origin of this receptor is a man aged 55-75 years who had recovered from COVID-19. The CDR3 nucleotides read TGTGCCAGCAGCTATTCTCGAGGCTACAATGAGCAGTTCTTC. It yields the protein CASSYSRGYNEQFF.